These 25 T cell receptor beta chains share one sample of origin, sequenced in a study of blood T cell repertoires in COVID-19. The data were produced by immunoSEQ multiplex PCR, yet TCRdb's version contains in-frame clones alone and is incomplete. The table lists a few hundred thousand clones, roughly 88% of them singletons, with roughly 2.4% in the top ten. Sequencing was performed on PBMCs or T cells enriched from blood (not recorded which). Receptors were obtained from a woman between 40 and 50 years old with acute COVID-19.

The CDR3 sequence: CASTRQGGNTIYF. CDR3 DNA: TGTGCCAGTACTCGACAGGGGGGAAACACCATATATTTT. The chain uses TRBV2 and TRBJ1-3; 8 bases are shared with TRBD1. There are 13 residues in the CDR3. J gave up 4 bases and V 9 bases, and 5 bases lay outside the gene matches. The V gene's germline CDR1 is SNHLY and CDR2 FYNNEI.

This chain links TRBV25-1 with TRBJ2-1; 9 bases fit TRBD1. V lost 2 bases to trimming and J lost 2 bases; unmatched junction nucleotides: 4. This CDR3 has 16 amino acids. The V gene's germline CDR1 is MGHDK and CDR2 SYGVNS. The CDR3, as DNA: TGTGCCAGCAGTGAAATGGGACAGGGTGCCTACAATGAGCAGTTCTTC. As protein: CASSEMGQGAYNEQFF.

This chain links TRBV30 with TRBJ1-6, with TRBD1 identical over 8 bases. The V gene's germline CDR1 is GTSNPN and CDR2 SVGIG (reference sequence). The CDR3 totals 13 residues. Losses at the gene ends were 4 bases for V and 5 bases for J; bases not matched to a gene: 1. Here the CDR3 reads CAWMGQDNSPLHF. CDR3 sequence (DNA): TGTGCCTGGATGGGACAGGATAATTCACCCCTCCACTTT.

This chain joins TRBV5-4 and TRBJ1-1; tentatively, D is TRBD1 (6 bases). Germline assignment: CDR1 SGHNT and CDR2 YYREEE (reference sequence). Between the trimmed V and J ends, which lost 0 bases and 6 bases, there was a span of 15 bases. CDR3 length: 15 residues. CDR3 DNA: TGTGCCAGCAGCTTGGCGCAGGGGAGAATGTCTGAAGCTTTCTTT. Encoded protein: CASSLAQGRMSEAFF.

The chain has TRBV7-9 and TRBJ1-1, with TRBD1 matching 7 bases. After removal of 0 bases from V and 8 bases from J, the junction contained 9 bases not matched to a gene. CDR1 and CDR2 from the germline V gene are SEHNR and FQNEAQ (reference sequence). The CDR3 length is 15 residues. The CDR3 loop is CASSLAETGRDEAFF. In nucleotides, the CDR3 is TGTGCCAGCAGCTTAGCCGAGACAGGGCGAGACGAAGCTTTCTTT.

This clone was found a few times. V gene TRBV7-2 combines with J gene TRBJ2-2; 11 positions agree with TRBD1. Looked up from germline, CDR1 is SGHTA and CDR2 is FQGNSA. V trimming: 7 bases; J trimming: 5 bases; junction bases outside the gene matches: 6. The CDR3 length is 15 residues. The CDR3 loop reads CASTRTGGATGELFF. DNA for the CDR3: TGTGCCAGCACCCGGACAGGGGGCGCTACCGGGGAGCTGTTTTTT.

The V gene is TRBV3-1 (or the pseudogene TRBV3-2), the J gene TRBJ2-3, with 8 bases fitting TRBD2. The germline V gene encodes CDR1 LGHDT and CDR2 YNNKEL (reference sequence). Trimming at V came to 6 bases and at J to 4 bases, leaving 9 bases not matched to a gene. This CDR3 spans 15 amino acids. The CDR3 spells CASSGKREQADTQYF. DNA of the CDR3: TGTGCCAGCAGTGGTAAGCGGGAGCAGGCAGATACGCAGTATTTT.

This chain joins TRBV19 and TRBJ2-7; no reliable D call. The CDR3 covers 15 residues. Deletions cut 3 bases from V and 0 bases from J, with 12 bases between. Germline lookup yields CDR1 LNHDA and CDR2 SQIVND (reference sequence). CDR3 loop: CASSIAAESSYEQYF. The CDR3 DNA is TGTGCCAGTAGTATTGCTGCGGAAAGCTCCTACGAGCAGTACTTC.

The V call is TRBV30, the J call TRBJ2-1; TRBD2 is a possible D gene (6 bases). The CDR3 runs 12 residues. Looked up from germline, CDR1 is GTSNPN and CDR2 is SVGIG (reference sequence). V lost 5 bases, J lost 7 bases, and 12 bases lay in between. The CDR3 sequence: CAWGSSANEQFF. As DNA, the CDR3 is TGTGCCTGGGGGTCTAGCGCTAATGAGCAGTTCTTC.

The CDR3 spells CASSPGTGSPLHF. The CDR3 DNA reads as TGTGCCAGCAGCCCCGGGACAGGCTCACCCCTCCACTTT. V gene TRBV7-2 combines with J gene TRBJ1-6, with 8 bases that match TRBD1. This CDR3 has 13 residues. J was trimmed by 10 bases and V by 5 bases; bases with no gene match: 4. In germline, CDR1 is SGHTA, CDR2 FQGNSA.

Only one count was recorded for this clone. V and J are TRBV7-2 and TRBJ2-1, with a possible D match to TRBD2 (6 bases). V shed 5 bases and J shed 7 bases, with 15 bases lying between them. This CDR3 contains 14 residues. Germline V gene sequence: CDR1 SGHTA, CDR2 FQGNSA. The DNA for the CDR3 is TGTGCCAGCAGCCCGGGAGAAGTGGGGAATGAGCAGTTCTTC. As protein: CASSPGEVGNEQFF. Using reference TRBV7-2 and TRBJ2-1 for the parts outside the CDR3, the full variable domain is GAGVSQSPSNKVTEKGKDVELRCDPISGHTALYWYRQSLGQGLEFLIYFQGNSAPDKSGLPSDRFSAERTGGSVSTLTIQRTQQEDSAVYLCASSPGEVGNEQFFGPGTRLTVL.

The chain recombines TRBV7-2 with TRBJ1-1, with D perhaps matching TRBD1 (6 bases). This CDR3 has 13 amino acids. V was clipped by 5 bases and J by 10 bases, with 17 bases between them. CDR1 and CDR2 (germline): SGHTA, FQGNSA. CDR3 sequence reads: CASSELRGLGAFF. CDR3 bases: TGTGCCAGCAGCGAACTAAGGGGGTTGGGAGCTTTCTTT.

CDR3 residues: CASSSTGLSSPLHF. The DNA of the CDR3 is TGTGCCAGCAGCTCGACTGGACTGAGTTCACCCCTCCACTTT. The chain uses TRBV9 and TRBJ1-6; no clear D. Trimming removed 4 bases from V and 9 bases from J, with 14 bases in between. Germline CDR1 reads SGDLS; CDR2 reads YYNGEE. The CDR3 runs 14 residues.

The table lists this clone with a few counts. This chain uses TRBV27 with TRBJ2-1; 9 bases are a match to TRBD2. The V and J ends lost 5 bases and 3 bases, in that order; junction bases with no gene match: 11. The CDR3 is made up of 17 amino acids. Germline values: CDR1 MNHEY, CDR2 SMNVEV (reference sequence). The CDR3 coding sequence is TGTGCCAGCAGTCCCCACCGGGGCGGGGGGGTCTACAATGAGCAGTTCTTC. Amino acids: CASSPHRGGGVYNEQFF.

CDR3 nucleotide sequence: TGTGCCAGCAGTGAAGGGCAGGGGTACTACGAGCAGTACGTC. Protein product: CASSEGQGYYEQYV. V and J are TRBV2 and TRBJ2-7; D is possibly TRBD1 (6 bases). The germline CDR1 and CDR2 sequences are SNHLY and FYNNEI. The CDR3 sequence is 14 residues long. The V end was cut by 1 base, the J end by 3 bases, with 10 bases between.

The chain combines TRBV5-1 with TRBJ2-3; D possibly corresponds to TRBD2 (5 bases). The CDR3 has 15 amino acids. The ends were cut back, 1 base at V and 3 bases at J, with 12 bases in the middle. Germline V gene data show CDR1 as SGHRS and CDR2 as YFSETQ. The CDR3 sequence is CASSLRGLRTDTQYF. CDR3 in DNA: TGCGCCAGCAGCTTGAGAGGGTTAAGGACAGATACGCAGTATTTT.

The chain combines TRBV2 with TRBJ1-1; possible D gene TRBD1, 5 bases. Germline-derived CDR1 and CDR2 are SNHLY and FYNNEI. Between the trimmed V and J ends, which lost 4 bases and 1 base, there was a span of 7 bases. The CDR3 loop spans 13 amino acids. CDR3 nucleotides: TGTGCCAGCAGTGTCGGACAGAACACTGAAGCTTTCTTT. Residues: CASSVGQNTEAFF.

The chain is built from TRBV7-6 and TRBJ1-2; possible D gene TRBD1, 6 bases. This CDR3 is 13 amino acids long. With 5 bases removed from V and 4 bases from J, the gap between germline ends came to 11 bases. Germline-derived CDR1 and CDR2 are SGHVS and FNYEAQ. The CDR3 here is CASSRTEGYGYTF. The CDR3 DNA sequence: TGTGCCAGCAGCCGGACAGAGGGCTATGGCTACACCTTC.

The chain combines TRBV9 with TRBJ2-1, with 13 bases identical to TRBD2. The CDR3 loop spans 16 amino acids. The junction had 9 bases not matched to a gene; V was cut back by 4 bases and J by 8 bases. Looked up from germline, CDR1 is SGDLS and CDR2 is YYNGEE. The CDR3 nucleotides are TGTGCCAGCAGCTTCCGACTAGCGGGAGGCCCGGATGAGCAGTTCTTC. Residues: CASSFRLAGGPDEQFF.

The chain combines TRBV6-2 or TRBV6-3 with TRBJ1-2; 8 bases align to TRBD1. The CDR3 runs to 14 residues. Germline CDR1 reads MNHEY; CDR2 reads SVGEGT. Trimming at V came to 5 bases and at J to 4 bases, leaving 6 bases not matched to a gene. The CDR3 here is CASSPDRGPYGYTF. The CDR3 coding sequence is TGTGCCAGCAGTCCCGACAGGGGACCCTATGGCTACACCTTC.

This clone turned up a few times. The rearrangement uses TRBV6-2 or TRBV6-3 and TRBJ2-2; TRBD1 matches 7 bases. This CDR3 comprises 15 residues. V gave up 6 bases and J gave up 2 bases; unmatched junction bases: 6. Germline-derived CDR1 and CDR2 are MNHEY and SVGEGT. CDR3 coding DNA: TGTGCCAGCAGCAAGGACAGGCGAAACACCGGGGAGCTGTTTTTT. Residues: CASSKDRRNTGELFF.

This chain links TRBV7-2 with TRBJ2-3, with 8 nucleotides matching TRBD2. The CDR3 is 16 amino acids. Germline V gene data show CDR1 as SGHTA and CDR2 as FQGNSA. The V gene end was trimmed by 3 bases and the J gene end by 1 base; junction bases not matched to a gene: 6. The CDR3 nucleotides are TGTGCCAGCAGCTTCCGACTAGCGCTTGGCACAGATACGCAGTATTTT. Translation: CASSFRLALGTDTQYF.

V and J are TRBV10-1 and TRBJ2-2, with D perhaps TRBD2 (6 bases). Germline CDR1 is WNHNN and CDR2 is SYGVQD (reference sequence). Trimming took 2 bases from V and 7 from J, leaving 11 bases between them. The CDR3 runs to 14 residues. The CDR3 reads CASSERGGFGELFF. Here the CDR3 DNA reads TGCGCCAGCAGTGAGAGGGGAGGATTCGGGGAGCTGTTTTTT.

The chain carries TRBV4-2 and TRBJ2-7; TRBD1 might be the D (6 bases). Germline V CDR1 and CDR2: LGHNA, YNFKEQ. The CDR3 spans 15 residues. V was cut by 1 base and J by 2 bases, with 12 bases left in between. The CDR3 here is CASSQVGQGTYEQYF. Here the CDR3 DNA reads TGTGCCAGCAGCCAAGTTGGGCAGGGGACCTACGAGCAGTACTTC.

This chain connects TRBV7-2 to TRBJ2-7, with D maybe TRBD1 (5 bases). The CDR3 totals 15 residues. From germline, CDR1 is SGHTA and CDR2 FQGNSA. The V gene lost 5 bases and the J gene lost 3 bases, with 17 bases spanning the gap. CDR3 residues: CASSGRQFPIYEQYF. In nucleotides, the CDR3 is TGTGCCAGCAGCGGCCGACAGTTCCCCATCTACGAGCAGTACTTC. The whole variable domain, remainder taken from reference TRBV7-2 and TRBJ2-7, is GAGVSQSPSNKVTEKGKDVELRCDPISGHTALYWYRQSLGQGLEFLIYFQGNSAPDKSGLPSDRFSAERTGGSVSTLTIQRTQQEDSAVYLCASSGRQFPIYEQYFGPGTRLTVT.